This T cell receptor beta chain was sequenced during a study of glioma-infiltrating T cells. This clonotype has more than one count but fewer than ten. The ends lost 6 bases at V and 4 bases at J; junction bases unmatched: 8. This CDR3 comprises 14 residues. The germline V gene has CDR1 SNHLY and CDR2 FYNNEI. The iRepertoire nested amplicon-rescue multiplex PCR amplified TCR alpha and beta CDR3s from RNA. TCRdb re-called the multiplex PCR reads through MiXCR, storing one row per CDR3 protein. The data show approximately 120,000 distinct CDR3 sequences, with 25% to 30% seen just once and 35% held by the top ten.

This receptor was taken from a human donor with low-grade glioma or glioblastoma, undergoing nonglioma brain surgery, or in good health (not recorded which). The source material was glioma tissue, nonneoplastic brain tissue, or PBMCs (not recorded which). The chain combines TRBV2 with TRBJ1-1, with 7 nucleotides matching TRBD1. As DNA, the CDR3 is TGTGCCAGCAGGGCTAACCCAGGGGGCACTGAAGCTTTCTTT. Residues: CASRANPGGTEAFF.